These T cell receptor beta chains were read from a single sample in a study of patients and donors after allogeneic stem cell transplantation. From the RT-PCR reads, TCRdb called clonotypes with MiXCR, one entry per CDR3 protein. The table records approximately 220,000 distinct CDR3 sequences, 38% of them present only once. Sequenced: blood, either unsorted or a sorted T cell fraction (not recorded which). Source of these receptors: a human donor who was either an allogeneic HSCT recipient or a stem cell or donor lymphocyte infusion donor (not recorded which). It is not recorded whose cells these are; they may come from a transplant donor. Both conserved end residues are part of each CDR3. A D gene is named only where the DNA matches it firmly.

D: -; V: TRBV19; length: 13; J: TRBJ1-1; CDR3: CASSIRLNTEAFF
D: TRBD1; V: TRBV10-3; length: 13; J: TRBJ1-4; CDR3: CAVSGTGAEKLFF
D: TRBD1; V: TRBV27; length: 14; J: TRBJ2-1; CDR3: CASSSWTGGHEQFF
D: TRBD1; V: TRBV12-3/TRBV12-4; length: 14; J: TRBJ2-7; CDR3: CASSQTGIIYEQYF
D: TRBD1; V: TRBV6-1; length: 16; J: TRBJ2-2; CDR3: CASSERRGLNTGELFF
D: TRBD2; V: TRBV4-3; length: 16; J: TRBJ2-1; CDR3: CASSPRLAGGLNEQFF
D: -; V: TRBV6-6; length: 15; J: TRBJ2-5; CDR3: CASTPPGGPQETQYF
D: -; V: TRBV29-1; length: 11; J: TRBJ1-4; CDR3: CSVEGHEKLFF
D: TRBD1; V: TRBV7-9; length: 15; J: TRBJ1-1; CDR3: CASSSRTGLNTEAFF
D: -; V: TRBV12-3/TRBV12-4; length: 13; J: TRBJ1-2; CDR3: CASRTGGYYGYTF
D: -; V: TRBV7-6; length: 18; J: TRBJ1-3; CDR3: CASSFLQRQTISGNTIYF
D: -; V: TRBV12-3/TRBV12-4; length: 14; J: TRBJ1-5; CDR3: CASRRPGGNQPQHF
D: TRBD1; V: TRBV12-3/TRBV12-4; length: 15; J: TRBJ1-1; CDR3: CASSRDRVTNTEAFF
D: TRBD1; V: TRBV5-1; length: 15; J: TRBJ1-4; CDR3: CASSLTGELREKLFF
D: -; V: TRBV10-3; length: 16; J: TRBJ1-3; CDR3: CAISDSGTRSGNTIYF
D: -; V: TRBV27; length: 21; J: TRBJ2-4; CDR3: CASSIPVKFLSIPLAKNIQYF
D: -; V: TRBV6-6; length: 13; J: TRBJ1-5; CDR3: CASSRPGGQPQHF
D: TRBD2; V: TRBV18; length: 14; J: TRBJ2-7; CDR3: CASSPRGGDYEQYF
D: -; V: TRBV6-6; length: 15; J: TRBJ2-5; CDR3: CASSYPGKGQETQYF
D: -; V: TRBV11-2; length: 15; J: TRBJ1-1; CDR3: CASSPPGHSNTEAFF
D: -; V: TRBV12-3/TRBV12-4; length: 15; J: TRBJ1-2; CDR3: CASSRAGKWGYGYTF
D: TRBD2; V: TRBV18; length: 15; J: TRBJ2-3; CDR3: CASSLLAGSTDTQYF
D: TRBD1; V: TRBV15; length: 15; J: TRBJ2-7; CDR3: CATERPGQGIYEQYF
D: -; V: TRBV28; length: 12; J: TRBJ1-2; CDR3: CARGKGRYGYTF
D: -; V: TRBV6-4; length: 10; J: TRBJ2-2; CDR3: CASRLARLFF
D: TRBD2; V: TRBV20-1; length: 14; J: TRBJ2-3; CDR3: CSASSGGPTDTQYF
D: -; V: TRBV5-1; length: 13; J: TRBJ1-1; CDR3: CASSPRPETEAFF
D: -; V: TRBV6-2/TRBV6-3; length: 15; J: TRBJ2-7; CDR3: CASRVGHERFYEQYF
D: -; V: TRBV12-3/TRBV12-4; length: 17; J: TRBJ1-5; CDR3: CASSLFAHPLSNQPQHF
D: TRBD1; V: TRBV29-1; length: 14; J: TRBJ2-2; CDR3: CSVETGENTGELFF
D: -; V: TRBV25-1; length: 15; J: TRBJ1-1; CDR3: CASSLGARLGTEAFF
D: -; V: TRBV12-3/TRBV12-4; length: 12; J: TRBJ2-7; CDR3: CASSRDGYEQYF
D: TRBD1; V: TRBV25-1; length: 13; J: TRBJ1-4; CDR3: CASSLQGDEKLFF
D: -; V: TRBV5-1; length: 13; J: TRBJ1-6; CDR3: CASSSSMNSPLHF
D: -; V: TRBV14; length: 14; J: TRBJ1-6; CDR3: CASSQVGGISPLHF
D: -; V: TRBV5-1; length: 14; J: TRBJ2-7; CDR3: CASSLWTAGGEQYF
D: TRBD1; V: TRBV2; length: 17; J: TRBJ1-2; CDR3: CASSLLGTGQKNYGYTF
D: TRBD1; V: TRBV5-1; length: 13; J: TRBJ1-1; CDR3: CASRSTGNTEVFF